Listed below are T cell receptor beta chains from one sample, sequenced in a study of response to subunit inactivated influenza vaccine. TCRdb reprocessed the RT-PCR reads via MiXCR and lists one record per CDR3 protein. The data contain 700,000 to 800,000 distinct CDR3 sequences, about a fifth of them seen just once; the ten biggest clones take up under 13%. The sample here was PBMCs from blood, taken approximately 5 days after vaccination. The receptors originated from a man aged 45-65 years who received an inactivated influenza vaccine. Both conserved end residues are part of each CDR3. A D gene is named only where the DNA matches it firmly. Size values are once, few and many counts, or a class for expanded clones, and some rows have none.

TRBV7-9	TRBJ1-1	NA	TRBD1	TGTGCCAGCAGCCTACTCGACAGGGCAGCTTTCTTT	CASSLLDRAAFF
TRBV6-2/TRBV6-3	TRBJ1-1	NA	NA	TGTGCCAGCAGTTACTCTGCCGCTGAAGCTTTCTTT	CASSYSAAEAFF
TRBV28	TRBJ1-1	NA	NA	TGTGCCAGCAGTTCGATACGGGCCACAAGCGCTGAAGCTTTCTTT	CASSSIRATSAEAFF
TRBV20-1	TRBJ2-4	few	TRBD1	TGCAGTGCTAGGCTATTGACAGGGGGTACAAGGGAGGCCAAAAACATTCAGTACTTC	CSARLLTGGTREAKNIQYF
TRBV29-1	TRBJ1-1	NA	NA	TGCAGCGTTGTAAGGGCCACTGAAGCTTTCTTT	CSVVRATEAFF
TRBV5-8	TRBJ2-7	few	TRBD2	TGTGCCAGCAGCTTGGAGGCGGGGGGAGACTACGAGCAGTACTTC	CASSLEAGGDYEQYF
TRBV4-3	TRBJ2-4	NA	NA	TGCGCCAGCAGCCAAGGGAAGTGGCTAGGAGTAGCCAAAAACATTCAGTACTTC	CASSQGKWLGVAKNIQYF
TRBV7-2	TRBJ1-6	few	NA	TGTGCCAGCAGCGCGGGTCGGCAGGGTTATTCACCCCTCCACTTT	CASSAGRQGYSPLHF
TRBV27	TRBJ1-1	NA	NA	TGTGCCAGCAGTCCAGACAGGTTCACTGAAGCTTTCTTT	CASSPDRFTEAFF
TRBV7-2	TRBJ1-1	NA	NA	TGTGCCAGCAGCCGGATCCCCAGCGCCACTGAAGCTTTCTTT	CASSRIPSATEAFF
TRBV12-3/TRBV12-4	TRBJ1-1	many	NA	TGTGCCAGCAGTTTTGCAGTGGGTGCTGAAGCTTTCTTT	CASSFAVGAEAFF